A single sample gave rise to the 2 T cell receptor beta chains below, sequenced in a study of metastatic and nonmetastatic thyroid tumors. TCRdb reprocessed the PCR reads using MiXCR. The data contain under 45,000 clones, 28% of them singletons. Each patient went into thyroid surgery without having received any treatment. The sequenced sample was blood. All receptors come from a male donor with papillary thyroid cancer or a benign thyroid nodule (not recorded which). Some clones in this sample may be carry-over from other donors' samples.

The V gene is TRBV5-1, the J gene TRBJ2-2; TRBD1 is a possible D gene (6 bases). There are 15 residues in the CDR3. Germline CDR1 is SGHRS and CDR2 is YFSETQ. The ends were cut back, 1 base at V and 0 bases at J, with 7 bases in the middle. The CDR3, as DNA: TGCGCCAGCAGCTTGACAGGGCCGAACACCGGGGAGCTGTTTTTT. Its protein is CASSLTGPNTGELFF.

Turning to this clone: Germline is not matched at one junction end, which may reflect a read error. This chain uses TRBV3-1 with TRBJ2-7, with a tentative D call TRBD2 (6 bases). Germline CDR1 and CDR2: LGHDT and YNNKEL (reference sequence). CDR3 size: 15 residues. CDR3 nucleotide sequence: TGTGTCAGCAGCCAAGGGACTCGCGTCATGCGGGGGCAGTACTTC. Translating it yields CVSSQGTRVMRGQYF.